The 15 T cell receptor beta chains below all came from one sample that was sequenced in a study of cytotoxic CD8 clonotypes in ibrutinib-treated CLL. Assay used: immunoSEQ multiplex PCR; TCRdb lists only in-frame clones, some missing. The profile covers 110,000 to 150,000 clones, with 85% to 95% appearing a single time and approximately 11% taken by the ten largest. The input for sequencing was PBMCs, taken after 12 months of ibrutinib treatment. Receptors were obtained from a human donor with chronic lymphocytic leukemia.

This sequence joins TRBV7-2 and TRBJ2-1; 7 bases are shared with TRBD2. This CDR3 comprises 14 residues. Germline CDR1 and CDR2: SGHTA and FQGNSA. The V segment lost 0 bases and the J segment 9 bases; nucleotides outside the gene matches: 5. Here the CDR3 reads CASSLAPREGEQFF. The CDR3, as DNA: TGTGCCAGCAGCTTAGCCCCGAGGGAGGGTGAGCAGTTCTTC.

Only one count was recorded for this clone. V usage is TRBV7-3 and J usage is TRBJ2-2, with 9 bases aligning to TRBD2. V lost 10 bases, J lost 1 base, and 4 bases stayed unmatched. CDR3 length: 14 amino acids. Germline V gene sequence: CDR1 SGHTA, CDR2 FQGTGA. CDR3 sequence reads: CAIGAGGNTGELFF. In DNA, the CDR3 is TGTGCCATCGGAGCGGGAGGGAACACCGGGGAGCTGTTTTTT.

The CDR3 sequence: CASRLWGGSGMNTGELFF. CDR3 DNA: TGTGCCAGCAGACTTTGGGGTGGTAGCGGGATGAACACCGGGGAGCTGTTTTTT. The V and J genes are TRBV7-3 and TRBJ2-2, with TRBD2 matching over 8 bases. V lost 6 bases, J lost 1 base, and 13 bases stayed unmatched. CDR1 is SGHTA and CDR2 is FQGTGA in the germline V gene. This CDR3 comprises 18 residues. The whole variable domain, filled in from reference TRBV7-3 and TRBJ2-2, reads GAGVSQTPSNKVTEKGKYVELRCDPISGHTALYWYRQSLGQGPEFLIYFQGTGAADDSGLPNDRFFAVRPEGSVSTLKIQRTERGDSAVYLCASRLWGGSGMNTGELFFGEGSRLTVL.

The genes are TRBV11-2 and TRBJ2-1; possibly TRBD2 for D (5 bases). This CDR3 is built from 15 residues. Germline V lookup: CDR1 SGHAT, CDR2 FQNNGV. V gave up 1 base and J gave up 0 bases, with 7 bases separating them. The CDR3, as DNA: TGTGCCAGCAGCTTAGGGGAGCGCTCCTACAATGAGCAGTTCTTC. Translating it yields CASSLGERSYNEQFF.

This chain joins TRBV7-2 and TRBJ2-7, with 12 nucleotides matching TRBD2. V dropped 5 bases and J dropped 4; count of bases not matched to a gene: 3. The germline V gene has CDR1 SGHTA and CDR2 FQGNSA. The length of the CDR3 is 14 residues. CDR3 nucleotides: TGTGCCAGCAGCACTAGCGGGGGGATATACGAGCAGTACTTC. It specifies CASSTSGGIYEQYF.

The chain is built from TRBV6-1 and TRBJ2-3; 9 nucleotides line up with TRBD2. After removal of 1 base from V and 1 base from J, the junction contained 3 bases not matched to a gene. Per the germline V gene, CDR1 is MNHNS and CDR2 is SASEGT. The CDR3 consists of 16 residues. CDR3 in DNA: TGTGCCAGCAGTGAAGATCGGACTAGCGGCACAGATACGCAGTATTTT. Protein product: CASSEDRTSGTDTQYF.

The CDR3 DNA follows: TGTGCCACCAGCAGAGAAAAGTATAGCAATCAGCCCCAGCATTTT. Its translation: CATSREKYSNQPQHF. The V and J genes are TRBV15 and TRBJ1-5, with D unresolved. The CDR3 has 15 amino acids. Germline-derived CDR1 and CDR2 are LNHNV and YYDKDF (reference sequence). Trimming left V 0 bases short and J 0 bases short, with 6 bases between.

The chain recombines TRBV2 with TRBJ1-1; perhaps TRBD1 as D (6 bases). From germline, CDR1 is SNHLY and CDR2 FYNNEI. The CDR3 length is 15 residues. V was cut by 8 bases and J by 1 base, with 17 bases left in between. The CDR3 DNA follows: TGTGCCAGCGTAATTACAGGACAGCAGAACACTGAAGCTTTCTTT. Translation: CASVITGQQNTEAFF. Full variable domain (outside the CDR3, taken from reference TRBV2 and TRBJ1-1): EPEVTQTPSHQVTQMGQEVILRCVPISNHLYFYWYRQILGQKVEFLVSFYNNEISEKSEIFDDQFSVERPDGSNFTLKIRSTKLEDSAMYFCASVITGQQNTEAFFGQGTRLTVV.

This chain joins TRBV18 and TRBJ2-1; tentatively, D is TRBD2 (6 bases). In germline, CDR1 is KGHSH, CDR2 LQKENI. The CDR3 is 15 amino acids. Trimming removed 3 bases at V and 2 bases at J, with 11 bases between. The CDR3 DNA sequence: TGTGCCAGCTCACCGGCGGGGCTGACCTACAATGAGCAGTTCTTC. It yields the protein CASSPAGLTYNEQFF.

The J gene is TRBJ2-5, the V gene TRBV7-9; D is unresolved. There are 15 residues in the CDR3. Germline loops: CDR1 SEHNR, CDR2 FQNEAQ (reference sequence). V was cut by 5 bases and J by 2 bases, with 15 bases left in between. CDR3 sequence (DNA): TGTGCCAGCAGCCACAACCAGCTCTTTCAAGAGACCCAGTACTTC. Translation: CASSHNQLFQETQYF. The full variable domain, in which reference TRBV7-9 and TRBJ2-5 provide the parts outside the CDR3, is DTGVSQNPRHKITKRGQNVTFRCDPISEHNRLYWYRQTLGQGPEFLTYFQNEAQLEKSRLLSDRFSAERPKGSFSTLEIQRTEQGDSAMYLCASSHNQLFQETQYFGPGTRLLVL.

The J gene is TRBJ2-3, the V gene TRBV28; D unclear. Germline loops: CDR1 MDHEN, CDR2 SYDVKM. CDR3 length equals 15 residues. The V end lost 3 bases, the J end lost 4 bases, and 14 bases lay between the germline ends. The CDR3 loop is CASSFSPLISDTQYF. In DNA form, the CDR3 reads TGTGCCAGCAGTTTTAGCCCCCTCATCTCAGATACGCAGTATTTT.

The chain recombines TRBV7-3 with TRBJ1-5; D gene unclear. Looked up from germline, CDR1 is SGHTA and CDR2 is FQGTGA. The ends were cut back, 0 bases at V and 6 bases at J, with 6 bases in the middle. The length of the CDR3 is 13 residues. The CDR3 coding sequence is TGTGCCAGCAGCTTAACGAAGGGTCAGCCCCAGCATTTT. This sequence encodes CASSLTKGQPQHF. The full variable domain, completed using reference TRBV7-3 and TRBJ1-5, is GAGVSQTPSNKVTEKGKYVELRCDPISGHTALYWYRQSLGQGPEFLIYFQGTGAADDSGLPNDRFFAVRPEGSVSTLKIQRTERGDSAVYLCASSLTKGQPQHFGDGTRLSIL.

V gene TRBV19 combines with J gene TRBJ1-1; TRBD1 matches 9 bases. The CDR3 is 13 amino acids. Germline values: CDR1 LNHDA, CDR2 SQIVND (reference sequence). The V segment lost 11 bases and the J segment 1 base; nucleotides outside the gene matches: 5. CDR3 sequence reads: CACGTGWNTEAFF. Written as DNA, the CDR3 is TGTGCCTGTGGGACAGGGTGGAACACTGAAGCTTTCTTT.

The chain combines TRBV7-8 with TRBJ2-1, with D tentatively TRBD1 (6 bases). The CDR3 has 13 residues. The V end lost 3 bases, the J end lost 7 bases, and 10 bases lay between the germline ends. CDR1 and CDR2 from the germline V gene are SGHVS and FQNEAQ. CDR3 nucleotides: TGTGCCAGCAGCTTCAGGGGATCAAATGAGCAGTTCTTC. This gives the protein CASSFRGSNEQFF.

The V and J genes are TRBV28 and TRBJ2-7, with D perhaps matching TRBD1 (6 bases). Germline V CDR1 and CDR2: MDHEN, SYDVKM. The V end lost 7 bases, the J end lost 2 bases, and 12 bases lay between the germline ends. The CDR3 is made up of 13 amino acids. Written as DNA, the CDR3 is TGTGCCAGCACCCGACAGGCCACCTACGAGCAGTACTTC. Residues: CASTRQATYEQYF. The full variable domain, rest sourced from reference TRBV28 and TRBJ2-7, is DVKVTQSSRYLVKRTGEKVFLECVQDMDHENMFWYRQDPGLGLRLIYFSYDVKMKEKGDIPEGYSVSREKKERFSLILESASTNQTSMYLCASTRQATYEQYFGPGTRLTVT.